This entry describes one T cell receptor beta chain. The record originates from a study of OX40 agonist ivuxolimab in advanced cancers. CDR1 is SGHTA, CDR2 FQGNSA, per germline. CDR3 length: 13 amino acids. Trimming removed 2 bases at V and 2 bases at J, with 6 bases between. Assay used: immunoSEQ multiplex PCR; TCRdb lists only in-frame clones, some missing. The data contain 55,000 to 65,000 clones, 70% to 90% of them singletons. The sequence derives from an adult with an advanced solid tumor such as melanoma, head and neck, liver or kidney cancer. The V gene is TRBV7-2, the J gene TRBJ1-2; D is unclear. The sequences come from CD4+ or CD8+ T cells sorted from blood, collected in a trial of the OX40 agonist ivuxolimab. The DNA of the CDR3 is TGTGCCAGCAGCTTACCAGGCAACTATGGCTACACCTTC. Protein sequence: CASSLPGNYGYTF.